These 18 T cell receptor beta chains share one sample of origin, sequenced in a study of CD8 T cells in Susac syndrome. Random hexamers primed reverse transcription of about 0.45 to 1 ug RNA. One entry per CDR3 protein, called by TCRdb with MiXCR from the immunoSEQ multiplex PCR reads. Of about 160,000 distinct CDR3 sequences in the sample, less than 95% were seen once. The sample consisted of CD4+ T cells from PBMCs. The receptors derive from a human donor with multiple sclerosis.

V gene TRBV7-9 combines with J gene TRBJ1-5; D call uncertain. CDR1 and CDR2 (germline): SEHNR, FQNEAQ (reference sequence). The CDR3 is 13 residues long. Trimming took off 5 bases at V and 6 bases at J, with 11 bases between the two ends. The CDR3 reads CASSKTGTQPQHF. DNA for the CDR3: TGTGCCAGCAGCAAAACGGGTACTCAGCCCCAGCATTTT.

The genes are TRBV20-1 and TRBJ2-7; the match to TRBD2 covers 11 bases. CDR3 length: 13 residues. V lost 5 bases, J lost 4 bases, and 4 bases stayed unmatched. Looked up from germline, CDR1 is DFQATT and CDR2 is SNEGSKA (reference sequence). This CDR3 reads CSAPLAGGYEQYF. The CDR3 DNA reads TGCAGTGCTCCATTAGCGGGAGGGTACGAGCAGTACTTC.

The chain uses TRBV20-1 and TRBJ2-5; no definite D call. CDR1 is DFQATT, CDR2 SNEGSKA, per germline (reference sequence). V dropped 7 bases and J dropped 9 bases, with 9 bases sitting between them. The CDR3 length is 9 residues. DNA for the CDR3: TGCAGTGTTGCCTCAGCCCAGTACTTC. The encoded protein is CSVASAQYF.

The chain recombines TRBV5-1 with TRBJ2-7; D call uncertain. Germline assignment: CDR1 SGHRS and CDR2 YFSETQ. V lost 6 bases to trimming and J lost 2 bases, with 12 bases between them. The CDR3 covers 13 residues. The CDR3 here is CASTSGRTYEQYF. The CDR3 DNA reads TGCGCCAGCACCTCCGGACGCACCTACGAGCAGTACTTC.

The CDR3 coding sequence is TGTGCCAGCAGCTTACGGGAGGGGAGCTCCTACAATGAGCAGTTCTTC. It codes for CASSLREGSSYNEQFF. The chain carries TRBV7-8 and TRBJ2-1; 8 bases match TRBD2. This CDR3 spans 16 amino acids. Trimming took 2 bases from V and 0 from J; bases not matched to a gene: 3. The germline V gene has CDR1 SGHVS and CDR2 FQNEAQ.

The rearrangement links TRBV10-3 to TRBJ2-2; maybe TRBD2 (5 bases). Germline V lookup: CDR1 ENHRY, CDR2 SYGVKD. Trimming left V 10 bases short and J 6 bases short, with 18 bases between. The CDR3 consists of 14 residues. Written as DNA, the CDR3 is TGTGCCACGTCCCGGGGAATTACTCCCGGGGAGCTGTTTTTT. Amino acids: CATSRGITPGELFF.

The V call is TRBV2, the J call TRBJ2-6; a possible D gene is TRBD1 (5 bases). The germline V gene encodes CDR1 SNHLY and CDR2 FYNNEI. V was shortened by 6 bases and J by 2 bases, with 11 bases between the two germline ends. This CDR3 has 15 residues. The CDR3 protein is CASRKGQAGANVLTF. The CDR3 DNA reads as TGTGCCAGCAGGAAGGGGCAGGCTGGGGCCAACGTCCTGACTTTC.

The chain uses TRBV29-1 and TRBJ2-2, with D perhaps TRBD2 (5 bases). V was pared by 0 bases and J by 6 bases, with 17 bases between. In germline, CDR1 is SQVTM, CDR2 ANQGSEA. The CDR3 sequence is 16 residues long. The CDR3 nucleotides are TGCAGCGTTGAAGATGGGGAGACAAGGAAGGCCGGGGAGCTGTTTTTT. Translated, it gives CSVEDGETRKAGELFF.

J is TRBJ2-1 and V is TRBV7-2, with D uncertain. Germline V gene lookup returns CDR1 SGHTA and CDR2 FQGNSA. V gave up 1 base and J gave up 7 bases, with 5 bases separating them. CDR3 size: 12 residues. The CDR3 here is CASSLEWNEQFF. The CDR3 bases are TGTGCCAGCAGCTTAGAATGGAATGAGCAGTTCTTC.

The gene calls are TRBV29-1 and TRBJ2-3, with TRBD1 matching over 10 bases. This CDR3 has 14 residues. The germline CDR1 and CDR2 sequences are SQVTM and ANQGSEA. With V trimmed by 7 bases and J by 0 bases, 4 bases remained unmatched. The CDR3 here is CSAGQGESTDTQYF. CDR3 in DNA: TGCAGCGCTGGACAGGGGGAGAGCACAGATACGCAGTATTTT.

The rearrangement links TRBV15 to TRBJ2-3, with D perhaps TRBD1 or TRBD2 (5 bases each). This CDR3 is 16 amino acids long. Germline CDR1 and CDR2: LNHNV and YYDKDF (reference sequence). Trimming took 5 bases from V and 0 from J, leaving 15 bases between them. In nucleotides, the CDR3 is TGTGCCACCAGCGGCGCCCGGGGACGGAGCACAGATACGCAGTATTTT. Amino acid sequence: CATSGARGRSTDTQYF.

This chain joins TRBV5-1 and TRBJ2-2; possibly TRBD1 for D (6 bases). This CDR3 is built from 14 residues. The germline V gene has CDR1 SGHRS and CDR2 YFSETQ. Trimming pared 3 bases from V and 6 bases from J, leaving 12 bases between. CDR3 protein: CASSWGPGAGELFF. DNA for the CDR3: TGCGCCAGCAGCTGGGGGCCGGGCGCCGGGGAGCTGTTTTTT.

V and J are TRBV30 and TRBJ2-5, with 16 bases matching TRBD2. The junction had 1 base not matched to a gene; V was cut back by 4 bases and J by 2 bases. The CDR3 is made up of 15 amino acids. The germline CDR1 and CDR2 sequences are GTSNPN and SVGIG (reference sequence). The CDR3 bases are TGTGCCTGGATGGGACTAGCGGGAGGGCAAGAGACCCAGTACTTC. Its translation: CAWMGLAGGQETQYF.

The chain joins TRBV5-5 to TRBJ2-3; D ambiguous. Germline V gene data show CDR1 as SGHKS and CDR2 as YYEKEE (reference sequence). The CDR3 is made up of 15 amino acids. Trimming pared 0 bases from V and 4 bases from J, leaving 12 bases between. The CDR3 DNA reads TGTGCCAGCAGCTTGGTATGGGGTCTGGCAGATACGCAGTATTTT. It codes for CASSLVWGLADTQYF.

For the CDR3, the DNA is TGTGCCAGCAGCAAAGGACAGGGGGCTGAAAACACCATATATTTT. Its protein is CASSKGQGAENTIYF. The chain uses TRBV5-4 and TRBJ1-3; 11 bases are shared with TRBD1. V lost 4 bases, J lost 6 bases, and 6 bases stayed unmatched. From germline, CDR1 is SGHNT and CDR2 YYREEE (reference sequence). CDR3 size: 15 residues.

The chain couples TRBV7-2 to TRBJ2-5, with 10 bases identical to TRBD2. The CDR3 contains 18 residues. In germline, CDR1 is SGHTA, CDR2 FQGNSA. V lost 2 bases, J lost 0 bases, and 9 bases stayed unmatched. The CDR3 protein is CASSLMRTSGEYQETQYF. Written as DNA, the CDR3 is TGTGCCAGCAGCTTAATGCGGACTAGCGGAGAGTACCAAGAGACCCAGTACTTC.

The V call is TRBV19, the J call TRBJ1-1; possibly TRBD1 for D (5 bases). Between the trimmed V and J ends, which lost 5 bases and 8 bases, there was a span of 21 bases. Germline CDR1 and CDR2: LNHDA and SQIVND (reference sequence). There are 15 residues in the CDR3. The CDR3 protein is CASSSPGGARGEAFF. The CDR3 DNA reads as TGTGCCAGTAGTTCCCCCGGGGGTGCCCGGGGGGAAGCTTTCTTT.

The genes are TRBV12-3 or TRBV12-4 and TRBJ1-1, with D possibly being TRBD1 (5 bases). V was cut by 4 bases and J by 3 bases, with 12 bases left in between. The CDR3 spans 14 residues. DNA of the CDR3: TGTGCCAGCAGTTGGGGTTGGGGGGACACTGAAGCTTTCTTT. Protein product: CASSWGWGDTEAFF.